This T cell receptor beta chain was profiled in a study of blood T cell repertoires in COVID-19. CDR3 length: 15 residues. J gave up 11 bases and V 5 bases, and 13 bases lay outside the gene matches. Per germline, CDR1 MNHEY and CDR2 SMNVEV (reference sequence). Seattle's enrolled individuals joined amid active infection and were then monitored longitudinally. Repertoires were generated with immunoSEQ multiplex PCR, while TCRdb's copy carries only in-frame clones and drops some. The table has 200,000 to 250,000 clones, approximately 83% seen once. Sequenced material: peripheral blood. The source is a woman in her twenties or thirties with COVID-19, enrolled during active disease. The chain couples TRBV27 to TRBJ2-1, with 9 bases matching TRBD2. The CDR3 region is CASSPVAGGQDQQFF. The CDR3 nucleotides are TGTGCCAGCAGTCCAGTTGCGGGGGGGCAAGATCAGCAGTTCTTC.